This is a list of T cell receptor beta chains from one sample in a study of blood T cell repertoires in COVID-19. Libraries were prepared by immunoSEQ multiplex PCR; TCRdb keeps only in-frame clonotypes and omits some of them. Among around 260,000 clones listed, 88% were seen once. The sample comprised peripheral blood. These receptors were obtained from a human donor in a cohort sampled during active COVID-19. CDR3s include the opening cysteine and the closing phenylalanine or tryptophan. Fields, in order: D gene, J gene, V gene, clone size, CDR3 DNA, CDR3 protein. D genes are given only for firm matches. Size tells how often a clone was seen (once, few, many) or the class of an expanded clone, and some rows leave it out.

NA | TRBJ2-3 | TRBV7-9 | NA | TGTGCCAGCAGCTCGCGGGGCACAGATACGCAGTATTTT | CASSSRGTDTQYF
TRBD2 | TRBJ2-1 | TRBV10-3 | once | TGTGCCATCAGTGGAGGGACTAGCGGTGATACGAGCTCCTACAATGAGCAGTTCTTC | CAISGGTSGDTSSYNEQFF
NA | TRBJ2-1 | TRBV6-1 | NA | TGTGCCAGCAGTGAAGCGCAGGTGCAGTTCTTC | CASSEAQVQFF
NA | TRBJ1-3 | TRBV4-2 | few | TGTGCCAGCAGCCCAGGCGTTGAGTCTGGAAACACCATATATTTT | CASSPGVESGNTIYF
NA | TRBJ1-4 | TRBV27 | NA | TGTGCCAGCAGCGGACAGCCCCTTAATGAAAAACTGTTTTTT | CASSGQPLNEKLFF
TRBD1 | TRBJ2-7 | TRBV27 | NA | TGTGCCAGCAGTTCAGGAGACCCGGGACAGGGATACTCCTACGAGCAGTACTTC | CASSSGDPGQGYSYEQYF
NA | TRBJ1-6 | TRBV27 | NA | TGTGCCAGCAGTCCCCCAGGGTCACCCCTCCACTTT | CASSPPGSPLHF
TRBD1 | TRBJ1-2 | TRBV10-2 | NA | TGCGCCAGCAGGGCGGACAGGGGGAAGGACTATGGCTACACCTTC | CASRADRGKDYGYTF
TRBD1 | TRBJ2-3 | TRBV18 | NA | TGTGCCAGCTCAACGGACAGGGGAATCAGCACAGATACGCAGTATTTT | CASSTDRGISTDTQYF
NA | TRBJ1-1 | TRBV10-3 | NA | TGTGCCATCACTGGGACACAGAACACTGAAGCTTTCTTT | CAITGTQNTEAFF
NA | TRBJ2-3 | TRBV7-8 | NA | TGTGCCAGCAGCGGTACAGGAATCACAGATACGCAGTATTTT | CASSGTGITDTQYF
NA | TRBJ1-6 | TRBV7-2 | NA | TGTGCCAGCAGCTCCCAGGGGCACAATTCACCCCTCCACTTT | CASSSQGHNSPLHF
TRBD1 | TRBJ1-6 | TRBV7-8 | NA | TGTGCCAGCAGCCTCCGGGACAGACTAAATTCACCCCTCCACTTT | CASSLRDRLNSPLHF
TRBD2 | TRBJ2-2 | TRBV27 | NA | TGTGCCAGCAGTTCCATTAGCGGGTGGAACACCGGGGAGCTGTTTTTT | CASSSISGWNTGELFF
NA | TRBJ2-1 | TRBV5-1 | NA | TGCGCCAGCAGACGGGCCCCTATGGGGGCTGGCAATGAGCAGTTCTTC | CASRRAPMGAGNEQFF
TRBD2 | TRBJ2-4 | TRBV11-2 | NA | TGTGCCAGCAGCTTAGGGTCGAGCGGGAGCTTCGGCAAAAACATTCAGTACTTC | CASSLGSSGSFGKNIQYF
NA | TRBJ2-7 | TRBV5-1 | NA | TGCGCCAGCAGCTTGACGGTCTCGGACTCCCGAAACGAGCAGTACTTC | CASSLTVSDSRNEQYF
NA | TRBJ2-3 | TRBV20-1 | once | TGCAGTGCTAGTATGTCTAGCACAGATACGCAGTATTTT | CSASMSSTDTQYF
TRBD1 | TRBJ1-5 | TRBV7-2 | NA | TGTGCCAGCAGCCCACCGGACAGGGGCCGACAGCCCCAGCATTTT | CASSPPDRGRQPQHF
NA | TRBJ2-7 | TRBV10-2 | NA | TGCGCCACCCGACAAGGAAGTGACTACGAGCAGTACTTC | CATRQGSDYEQYF
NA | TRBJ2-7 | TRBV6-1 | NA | TGTGCCAGCAGTGATCCGGGTCCTAGCTCCTACGAGCAGTACTTC | CASSDPGPSSYEQYF
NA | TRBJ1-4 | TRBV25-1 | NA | TGTGCCAGCAGTGTGGGCACAATTAATGAAAAACTGTTTTTT | CASSVGTINEKLFF
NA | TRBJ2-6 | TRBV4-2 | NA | TGTGCCAGCAGCCAAGTGTTAAGCACAGACCTTTACGTCCTGACTTTC | CASSQVLSTDLYVLTF
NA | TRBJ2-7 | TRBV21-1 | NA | TGTGCCAGCAGCAAAGAGGGGACTAGCGGGTGCTCCTACGAGCAGTACTTC | CASSKEGTSGCSYEQYF
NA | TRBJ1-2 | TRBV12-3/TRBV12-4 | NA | TGTGCCAGCAGCTCCGGACTGGGCTACACCTTC | CASSSGLGYTF
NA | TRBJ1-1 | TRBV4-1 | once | TGCGCCAGCAGCCACGATACTCGCAACACTGAAGCTTTCTTT | CASSHDTRNTEAFF
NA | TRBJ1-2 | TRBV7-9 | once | TGTGCCAGCAGCTTACGACAGGAATCTGACTATGGCTACACCTTC | CASSLRQESDYGYTF
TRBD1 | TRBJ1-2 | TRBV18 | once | TGTGCCAGCTCACCAGACAGGGAGATCGGTGGCTACACCTTC | CASSPDREIGGYTF
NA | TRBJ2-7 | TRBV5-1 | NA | TGCGCCAGCAGGACGACACGAGCCTACGAGCAGTACTTC | CASRTTRAYEQYF
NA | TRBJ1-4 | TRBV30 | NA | TGTGCCTGGAGGGGCACGGAAAAACTGTTTTTT | CAWRGTEKLFF
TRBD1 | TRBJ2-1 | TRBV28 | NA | TGTGCCAGCACCTCCCCCCGGGACAGGGGGTACAATGAGCAGTTCTTC | CASTSPRDRGYNEQFF
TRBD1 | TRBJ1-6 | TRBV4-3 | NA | TGCGCCAGCAGCCAACGTGGACAGGCGAACTCCTATAATTCACCCCTCCACTTT | CASSQRGQANSYNSPLHF
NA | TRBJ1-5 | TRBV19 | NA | TGTGCCAGTAGTTGGCAGGGGCCCCAGCCCCAGCATTTT | CASSWQGPQPQHF
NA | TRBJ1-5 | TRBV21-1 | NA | TGTGCCAGCAGCAAAGATGTCAGGGGAAGGAATCAGCCCCAGCATTTT | CASSKDVRGRNQPQHF
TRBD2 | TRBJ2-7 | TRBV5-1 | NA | TGCGCCAGCAGCCCTGGACTAGCCGGCTACGAGCAGTACTTC | CASSPGLAGYEQYF
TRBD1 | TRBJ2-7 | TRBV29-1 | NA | TGCAGCGGCCTAACGGGACAGGGTCCGGAGCAGTACTTC | CSGLTGQGPEQYF
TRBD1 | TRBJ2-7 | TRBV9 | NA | TGTGCCAGCAGCCCTCAGGGGGATAGTTACGAGCAGTACTTC | CASSPQGDSYEQYF
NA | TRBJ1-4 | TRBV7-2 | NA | TGTGCCAGCAGCCCAAGAGGCGGGGGCAGTGAAAAACTGTTTTTT | CASSPRGGGSEKLFF
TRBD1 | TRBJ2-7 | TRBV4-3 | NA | TGCGCCAGCAGCGCCCGGGACAGGGGGTCGGGCGAGCAGTACTTC | CASSARDRGSGEQYF
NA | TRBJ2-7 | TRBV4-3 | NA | TGCGCCAGCAGCCAAGATTCGAGCGGTTCCTACGAGCAGTACTTC | CASSQDSSGSYEQYF
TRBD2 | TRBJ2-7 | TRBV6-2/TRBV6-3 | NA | TGTGCCAGCACCCCCGAGCGGCTAGCGGGAGTACCGCCCTACGAGCAGTACTTC | CASTPERLAGVPPYEQYF
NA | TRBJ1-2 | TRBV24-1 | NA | TGTGCCACCAGTGATTTTAGGGGTTATGGCTACACCTTC | CATSDFRGYGYTF
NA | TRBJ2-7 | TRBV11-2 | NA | TGTGCCAGCAGCCCCCGCAGTTCCTTTACCTACGAGCAGTACTTC | CASSPRSSFTYEQYF
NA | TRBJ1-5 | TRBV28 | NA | TGTGCCAGCAGCCCCTGGGGAGGAGGCAATCAGCCCCAGCATTTT | CASSPWGGGNQPQHF
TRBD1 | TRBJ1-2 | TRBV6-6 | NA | TGTGCCAGCAGTTTGACGACAGGGGACGGCTATGGCTACACCTTC | CASSLTTGDGYGYTF
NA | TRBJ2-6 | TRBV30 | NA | TGTGCCGGTTCCCGGGATTTTAACGTCCTGACTTTC | CAGSRDFNVLTF
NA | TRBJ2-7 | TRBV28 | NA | TGTGCCAGCAGCCCTAGGTTGAGGGCCCTCAGGGAGCAGTACTTC | CASSPRLRALREQYF
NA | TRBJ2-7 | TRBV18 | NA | TGTGCCAGCACGTCGGCGGGACAGTCCTCCTACGAGCAGTACTTC | CASTSAGQSSYEQYF
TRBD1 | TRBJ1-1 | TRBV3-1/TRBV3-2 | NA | TGTGCCAGCACCCTCAGACAGGGTTCTGGAACTGAAGCTTTCTTT | CASTLRQGSGTEAFF
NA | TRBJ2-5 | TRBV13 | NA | TGTGCCAGCAGCTTAGGGCCGGGAGAGACCCAGTACTTC | CASSLGPGETQYF
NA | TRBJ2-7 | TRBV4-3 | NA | TGCGCCAGCAGCCAAGGTTCTGGACTCTACGAGCAGTACTTC | CASSQGSGLYEQYF